This record looks at one T cell receptor (beta chain) sequence and its context. The data were obtained in a study of blood T cell repertoires in COVID-19. Assay used: immunoSEQ multiplex PCR; TCRdb lists only in-frame clones, some missing. The table has approximately 140,000 clones, 88% seen once. V was cut by 1 base and J by 0 bases, with 4 bases left in between. Germline CDR1 and CDR2: LNHDA and SQIVND (reference sequence). This CDR3 comprises 14 residues. The source of this sequence is a human donor in a cohort sampled during active COVID-19. The specimen sequenced was peripheral blood. V usage is TRBV19 and J usage is TRBJ1-5; unclear D gene. CDR3 bases: TGTGCCAGTAGTATAGGTCTTAGCAATCAGCCCCAGCATTTT. Translated, it gives CASSIGLSNQPQHF.